These 19 T cell receptor beta chains were sequenced from one sample in a study of T cells after yellow fever vaccination. TCRdb processed the 5' RACE reads anew with MiXCR; each CDR3 protein has one entry. The sample consists of 450,000 to 550,000 distinct CDR3 sequences, 20% to 25% of them appearing once. This specimen consisted of PBMCs, obtained roughly 20 days after the first yellow fever vaccination. Source of these receptors: a man between 18 and 29 years old who received the YFV17D yellow fever vaccine.

This clonotype appeared once. This rearrangement joins TRBV15 to TRBJ2-3, with 9 bases aligning to TRBD2. After removal of 2 bases from V and 4 bases from J, the junction contained 7 bases not matched to a gene. The CDR3 runs 16 residues. Germline CDR1 is LNHNV and CDR2 is YYDKDF (reference sequence). In DNA form, the CDR3 reads TGTGCCACCAGCAGACCCCCGCGGGGGGGCCCAGATACGCAGTATTTT. This translates into CATSRPPRGGPDTQYF.

The chain couples TRBV6-2 or TRBV6-3 to TRBJ2-1; 8 positions match TRBD2. The ends lost 8 bases at V and 4 bases at J; junction bases unmatched: 10. Germline CDR1 MNHEY, CDR2 SVGEGT. This CDR3 has 15 residues. The CDR3 region has the DNA TGTGCCAGCCTTGGGCGGGGGGCGTATTACAATGAGCAGTTCTTC. Translated, it gives CASLGRGAYYNEQFF.

This clonotype has just a few counts. The chain combines TRBV5-1 with TRBJ2-1; no definite D call. The V and J ends lost 3 bases and 0 bases respectively, with 7 bases between them. Germline V gene data show CDR1 as SGHRS and CDR2 as YFSETQ. The length of the CDR3 is 14 residues. The CDR3 DNA reads TGCGCCAGCAGCTCCACCACCTCCTACAATGAGCAGTTCTTC. Amino acids: CASSSTTSYNEQFF.

This clonotype was seen more than once but under ten times. The chain is built from TRBV4-1 and TRBJ2-2; TRBD1 might be the D (6 bases). Trimming took 1 base from V and 2 from J, leaving 8 bases between them. Germline V lookup: CDR1 MGHRA, CDR2 YSYEKL. This CDR3 contains 15 residues. CDR3 coding DNA: TGCGCCAGCAGCCAAGGGACAGCCAACACCGGGGAGCTGTTTTTT. It yields the protein CASSQGTANTGELFF.

The V call is TRBV20-1, the J call TRBJ1-1; possible D gene TRBD1, 5 bases. V gave up 5 bases and J gave up 7 bases, with 17 bases separating them. CDR3 length: 13 residues. In germline, CDR1 is DFQATT, CDR2 SNEGSKA (reference sequence). The CDR3 DNA follows: TGCAGTGCTGGGGCAGGGATGGTGAATGAAGCTTTCTTT. This codes for CSAGAGMVNEAFF.

The V and J genes are TRBV13 and TRBJ1-5; possible D gene TRBD1, 6 bases. The V end lost 11 bases, the J end lost 9 bases, and 20 bases lay between the germline ends. The CDR3 spans 13 residues. Germline V gene data show CDR1 as PRHDT and CDR2 as FYEKMQ (reference sequence). The CDR3 is CAGGSGGRGPQHF. In nucleotides, the CDR3 is TGTGCCGGAGGATCCGGGGGCCGGGGGCCCCAGCATTTT.

The V gene is TRBV5-1, the J gene TRBJ2-3; the match to TRBD1 covers 8 bases. The CDR3 is made up of 17 amino acids. CDR1 and CDR2 from the germline V gene are SGHRS and YFSETQ. V was pared by 2 bases and J by 2 bases, with 10 bases of the junction left unmatched. The CDR3, as DNA: TGCGCCAGCAGCTTACGGATCGGACAGGGTCTCACAGATACGCAGTATTTT. Its translation is CASSLRIGQGLTDTQYF. Full variable domain (missing parts from reference TRBV5-1 and TRBJ2-3): KAGVTQTPRYLIKTRGQQVTLSCSPISGHRSVSWYQQTPGQGLQFLFEYFSETQRNKGNFPGRFSGRQFSNSRSEMNVSTLELGDSALYLCASSLRIGQGLTDTQYFGPGTRLTVL.

This clonotype was counted at least ten times. V is TRBV14 and J is TRBJ2-7; a weak D match, TRBD2 (6 bases). This CDR3 is built from 14 residues. CDR1 and CDR2 from the germline V gene are SGHDN and FVKESK. V was cut by 3 bases and J by 2 bases, with 11 bases left in between. CDR3 loop: CASSHGGVAYEQYF. Written as DNA, the CDR3 is TGTGCCAGCAGCCACGGCGGGGTGGCCTACGAGCAGTACTTC.

The chain joins TRBV4-3 to TRBJ1-6; D is ambiguous. The germline V gene encodes CDR1 LGHNA and CDR2 YSLEER. The length of the CDR3 is 17 residues. Trimming took 0 bases from V and 3 from J, leaving 12 bases between them. The CDR3 region is CASSQDTQTDYNSPLHF. The DNA for the CDR3 is TGCGCCAGCAGCCAAGATACCCAGACCGACTATAATTCACCCCTCCACTTT.

This chain joins TRBV11-2 and TRBJ1-6, with D unclear. The germline CDR1 and CDR2 sequences are SGHAT and FQNNGV. The CDR3 has 12 residues. The V end was cut by 5 bases, the J end by 14 bases, with 13 bases between. The CDR3 nucleotides read TGTGCCAGCAGCCCAATGGAGGGAACCCTCCACTTT. The encoded protein is CASSPMEGTLHF.

The chain's CDR3 is CASSQGQGNEQYV. The CDR3 nucleotides are TGTGCCAGCAGCCAGGGACAGGGTAACGAGCAGTACGTC. The J gene is TRBJ2-7, the V gene TRBV5-6; TRBD1 aligns across 9 bases. V was clipped by 4 bases and J by 5 bases; unmatched bases: 4. The CDR3 loop spans 13 amino acids. The V gene's germline CDR1 is SGHDT and CDR2 YYEEEE.

V and J are TRBV24-1 and TRBJ1-1; D is undetermined. CDR1 is KGHDR, CDR2 SFDVKD, per germline. This CDR3 contains 13 residues. V lost 7 bases and J 0 bases, leaving 8 bases between the germline ends. This chain's CDR3 is CATRGLVNTEAFF. Here the CDR3 DNA reads TGTGCCACCAGGGGATTAGTGAACACTGAAGCTTTCTTT.

This clonotype was observed a handful of times. The chain is built from TRBV5-1 and TRBJ2-3, with 7 bases matching TRBD2. This CDR3 has 19 residues. V was clipped by 4 bases and J by 0 bases; unmatched bases: 17. The germline V gene has CDR1 SGHRS and CDR2 YFSETQ. As DNA, the CDR3 is TGCGCCAGCAGCCTGCGACTAGCCTCGGGGCCCCGGAGCACAGATACGCAGTATTTT. Encoded protein: CASSLRLASGPRSTDTQYF.

The genes are TRBV20-1 and TRBJ2-2, with TRBD2 matching 10 bases. Germline CDR1 is DFQATT and CDR2 is SNEGSKA (reference sequence). V was pared by 4 bases and J by 5 bases, with 10 bases of the junction left unmatched. The CDR3 sequence is 16 residues long. Here the CDR3 reads CSANPAGGLVTGELFF. The CDR3 region has the DNA TGCAGTGCTAATCCAGCGGGGGGGCTCGTGACCGGGGAGCTGTTTTTT.

This clonotype was seen a few times. This chain connects TRBV7-6 to TRBJ1-2; 7 positions match TRBD1. Trimming cost V 1 base and J 7 bases; bases outside gene matches: 9. Germline V lookup: CDR1 SGHVS, CDR2 FNYEAQ. This CDR3 is 15 amino acids long. CDR3 sequence (DNA): TGTGCCAGCAGCTTAGAGGGGGCGGGGGCGCCTGGCTACACCTTC. Its translation: CASSLEGAGAPGYTF.

This clonotype was found a few times. This rearrangement joins TRBV5-1 to TRBJ2-3; 8 bases agree with TRBD2. The CDR3 is 16 residues long. Germline lookup yields CDR1 SGHRS and CDR2 YFSETQ. V lost 0 bases to trimming and J lost 3 bases; unmatched junction nucleotides: 6. The CDR3 region is CASSLAVGGATDTQYF. The CDR3, as DNA: TGCGCCAGCAGCTTGGCCGTCGGGGGGGCAACAGATACGCAGTATTTT.

The rearrangement links TRBV9 to TRBJ2-1; tentatively, D is TRBD1 or TRBD2 (5 bases each). The CDR3 contains 15 residues. From germline, CDR1 is SGDLS and CDR2 YYNGEE. Trimming pared 4 bases from V and 1 base from J, leaving 12 bases between. The CDR3 DNA reads TGTGCCAGCAGCCCTGGGGACGGTTCCTACAATGAGCAGTTCTTC. It yields the protein CASSPGDGSYNEQFF.

The table lists this clonotype with a few counts. This rearrangement joins TRBV14 to TRBJ2-3; tentative D call: TRBD2 (5 bases). Germline CDR1 is SGHDN and CDR2 is FVKESK. The CDR3 has 17 amino acids. The V gene lost 1 base and the J gene lost 3 bases, with 17 bases spanning the gap. CDR3 in DNA: TGTGCCAGCAGCCAAGGGAGCGCTAGCTCTATTACAGATACGCAGTATTTT. This codes for CASSQGSASSITDTQYF.

J is TRBJ2-7 and V is TRBV6-5; D unresolved. This CDR3 spans 14 amino acids. CDR1 is MNHEY and CDR2 is SVGAGI in the germline V gene. In DNA form, the CDR3 reads TGTGCCAGCAGTTACACTAAGATGCTCTACGCGCAGTACGTC. Translation: CASSYTKMLYAQYV.